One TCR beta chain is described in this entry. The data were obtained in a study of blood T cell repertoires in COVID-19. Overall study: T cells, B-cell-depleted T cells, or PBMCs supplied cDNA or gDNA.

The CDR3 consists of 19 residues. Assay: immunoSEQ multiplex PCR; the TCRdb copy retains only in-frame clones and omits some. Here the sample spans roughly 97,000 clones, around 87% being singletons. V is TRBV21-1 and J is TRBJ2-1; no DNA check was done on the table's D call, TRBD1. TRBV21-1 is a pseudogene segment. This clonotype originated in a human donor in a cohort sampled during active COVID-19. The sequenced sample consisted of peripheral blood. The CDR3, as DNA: TGTGCCAGCAGCAAAGCGCTGGGTTTTGCCGACAGCTCCTACAATGAGCAGTTCTTC. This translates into CASSKALGFADSSYNEQFF.